These 27 T cell receptor beta chains share one sample of origin, sequenced in a study of technical replicates of blood from a handful of donors. Libraries were prepared by immunoSEQ multiplex PCR; TCRdb keeps only in-frame clonotypes and omits some of them. The sample shows about 80,000 clones, approximately 96% of them seen only once. Sequenced: T cells isolated from PBMCs. The receptor set was obtained from a human donor in good health.

The chain has TRBV20-1 and TRBJ1-2, with D maybe TRBD1 (5 bases). Germline V gives CDR1 DFQATT, CDR2 SNEGSKA (reference sequence). This CDR3 is built from 11 residues. The germline V and J ends were trimmed by 7 bases and 4 bases, with 10 bases remaining between them. This CDR3 reads CSEAGPYGYTF. The DNA of the CDR3 is TGCAGTGAGGCAGGGCCCTATGGCTACACCTTC.

The V gene is TRBV11-1, the J gene TRBJ2-3; 10 bases are shared with TRBD2. The CDR3 is 16 amino acids. V shed 5 bases, J shed 4 bases, and the junction held 9 bases outside the gene matches. Germline CDR1 is SGHAT and CDR2 is FQDESV (reference sequence). The CDR3 spells CASSLTLAGLADTQYF. The CDR3 region has the DNA TGTGCCAGCAGCCTTACACTAGCGGGACTGGCAGATACGCAGTATTTT.

This chain uses TRBV2 with TRBJ2-7; 12 bases match TRBD1. V was pared by 9 bases and J by 6 bases, with 6 bases of the junction left unmatched. This CDR3 has 13 residues. Germline loops: CDR1 SNHLY, CDR2 FYNNEI. CDR3 region: CASGGTGGLEQYF. CDR3 nucleotides: TGTGCCAGTGGGGGGACAGGGGGCCTCGAGCAGTACTTC.

This clone was recorded only once. The chain combines TRBV30 with TRBJ2-4; 12 nucleotides line up with TRBD2. The V segment lost 0 bases and the J segment 2 bases; nucleotides outside the gene matches: 14. CDR3 length: 20 amino acids. CDR1 and CDR2 from the germline V gene are GTSNPN and SVGIG (reference sequence). The CDR3 DNA sequence: TGTGCCTGGAGTGTACAGAGGTCTAGCGGGAGGGCCGTATCCAAAAACATTCAGTACTTC. Amino acid sequence: CAWSVQRSSGRAVSKNIQYF.

This chain joins TRBV6-5 and TRBJ2-7; TRBD2 aligns across 11 bases. The CDR3 contains 14 residues. Per the germline V gene, CDR1 is MNHEY and CDR2 is SVGAGI. The ends lost 6 bases at V and 1 base at J; junction bases unmatched: 2. The CDR3 sequence is CASSRLAGSYEQYF. The CDR3 coding sequence is TGTGCCAGCAGCCGACTAGCGGGATCCTACGAGCAGTACTTC.

This chain joins TRBV5-8 and TRBJ2-1; 7 bases map to TRBD2. The CDR3 extends over 16 amino acids. Germline V gene data show CDR1 as SGHTS and CDR2 as YDEGEE. V lost 3 bases and J lost 2; bases outside the gene matches: 8. DNA for the CDR3: TGTGCCAGCAGCTCTGACCTAGCGGAGACCTACAATGAGCAGTTCTTC. This gives the protein CASSSDLAETYNEQFF.

This chain links TRBV9 with TRBJ1-6; TRBD1 agrees at 9 bases. Germline loops: CDR1 SGDLS, CDR2 YYNGEE. The CDR3 covers 15 residues. The ends lost 3 bases at V and 5 bases at J; junction bases unmatched: 3. Here the CDR3 DNA reads TGTGCCAGCAGCGGGGGACAGGGAGATAATTCACCCCTCCACTTT. Amino acid sequence: CASSGGQGDNSPLHF.

The chain couples TRBV6-4 to TRBJ1-2, with 8 bases lining up with TRBD1. The CDR3 runs to 13 residues. J lost 8 bases, V lost 6 bases, and 8 bases had no gene match. The germline CDR1 and CDR2 sequences are MRHNA and SNTAGT. The CDR3 DNA follows: TGTGCCAGCAGCCCGGACAGGGAGCACGGCTACACCTTC. Translating gives CASSPDREHGYTF.

The V and J genes are TRBV28 and TRBJ1-2, with TRBD1 identical over 8 bases. CDR1 MDHEN and CDR2 SYDVKM come from the germline V gene. This CDR3 spans 14 amino acids. With V trimmed by 6 bases and J by 3 bases, 6 bases remained unmatched. CDR3 DNA sequence: TGTGCCAGCAGACTGGACAGGGAGGACTATGGCTACACCTTC. Translation: CASRLDREDYGYTF.

V is TRBV6-5 and J is TRBJ1-1, with a weak D call TRBD1 (6 bases). Germline CDR1 reads MNHEY; CDR2 reads SVGAGI. The CDR3 has 14 residues. Trimming pared 4 bases from V and 4 bases from J, leaving 13 bases between. The CDR3 sequence: CASSSNREGTEAFF. The CDR3 DNA sequence: TGTGCCAGCAGTTCGAACAGGGAGGGCACTGAAGCTTTCTTT.

The chain has TRBV6-1 and TRBJ1-1; 8 positions agree with TRBD1. The CDR3 length is 13 residues. CDR1 and CDR2 (germline): MNHNS, SASEGT. V was pared by 7 bases and J by 4 bases, with 5 bases of the junction left unmatched. The CDR3 sequence is CASTEQGGTEAFF. CDR3 bases: TGTGCCAGCACCGAACAGGGGGGCACTGAAGCTTTCTTT.

The chain has TRBV29-1 and TRBJ2-7; D is possibly TRBD1 (6 bases). V lost 5 bases and J 6 bases, leaving 14 bases between the germline ends. This CDR3 region has 12 residues. CDR1 is SQVTM and CDR2 is ANQGSEA in the germline V gene. The CDR3 bases are TGCAGCGTTTGGATAGGGGGTTCCGAGCAGTACTTC. The encoded protein is CSVWIGGSEQYF.

The J gene is TRBJ2-1, the V gene TRBV10-1; TRBD2 matches 10 bases. V lost 8 bases, J lost 8 bases, and 9 bases stayed unmatched. CDR3 length equals 14 residues. The germline CDR1 and CDR2 sequences are WNHNN and SYGVQD (reference sequence). As DNA, the CDR3 is TGCGCCAGCTCACCGGGACTAGCGATCGATGAGCAGTTCTTC. Amino acid sequence: CASSPGLAIDEQFF.

The CDR3 nucleotides read TGTGCCACCAGCAGAGAACTCGGGTCCTACGAGCAGTACTTC. Translating it yields CATSRELGSYEQYF. The V call is TRBV15, the J call TRBJ2-7; D gene unclear. Trimming removed 0 bases from V and 1 base from J, with 7 bases in between. This CDR3 contains 14 residues. CDR1 LNHNV and CDR2 YYDKDF come from the germline V gene (reference sequence). Full variable domain (outside the CDR3, taken from reference TRBV15 and TRBJ2-7): DAMVIQNPRYQVTQFGKPVTLSCSQTLNHNVMYWYQQKSSQAPKLLFHYYDKDFNNEADTPDNFQSRRPNTSFCFLDIRSPGLGDTAMYLCATSRELGSYEQYFGPGTRLTVT.

V gene TRBV27 combines with J gene TRBJ1-1; D call uncertain. CDR1 and CDR2 from the germline V gene are MNHEY and SMNVEV (reference sequence). The V and J ends lost 5 bases and 3 bases respectively, with 13 bases between them. This CDR3 is built from 14 residues. CDR3 in DNA: TGTGCCAGCAGTCCCGAGTATTCTTACACTGAAGCTTTCTTT. Protein product: CASSPEYSYTEAFF.

The chain uses TRBV11-2 and TRBJ1-2; 7 bases line up with TRBD1. The V and J ends lost 4 bases and 4 bases, in that order; junction bases with no gene match: 9. This CDR3 has 15 amino acids. The V gene's germline CDR1 is SGHAT and CDR2 FQNNGV. CDR3 loop: CASSSPDRVSYGYTF. The CDR3 DNA reads TGTGCCAGCAGCTCCCCCGACAGGGTTTCCTATGGCTACACCTTC.

The chain recombines TRBV5-1 with TRBJ2-1, with D hard to call. The germline gives CDR1 SGHRS, CDR2 YFSETQ. V lost 0 bases, J lost 3 bases, and 10 bases lay in between. The CDR3 is 15 residues long. CDR3 residues: CASSLDATYYNEQFF. CDR3 DNA sequence: TGCGCCAGCAGCTTGGACGCTACTTACTACAATGAGCAGTTCTTC.

The rearrangement uses TRBV5-6 and TRBJ2-5; D may be TRBD2 (6 bases). Germline V gene lookup returns CDR1 SGHDT and CDR2 YYEEEE. V dropped 6 bases and J dropped 4 bases, with 16 bases sitting between them. The CDR3 has 14 residues. The CDR3 here is CASTMGLARETQYF. Here the CDR3 DNA reads TGTGCCAGCACCATGGGGCTAGCGAGAGAGACCCAGTACTTC.

V is TRBV29-1 and J is TRBJ2-7; D is perhaps TRBD1 (6 bases). The CDR3 consists of 13 residues. Germline assignment: CDR1 SQVTM and CDR2 ANQGSEA. The ends were cut back, 6 bases at V and 2 bases at J, with 14 bases in the middle. The CDR3 is CSVIRTEAYEQYF. CDR3 in DNA: TGCAGCGTGATCCGGACAGAAGCCTACGAGCAGTACTTC.

The chain combines TRBV7-8 with TRBJ1-2; D not resolved. The CDR3 length is 13 residues. The germline V gene has CDR1 SGHVS and CDR2 FQNEAQ. The germline V and J ends were trimmed by 5 bases and 5 bases, with 12 bases remaining between them. The chain's CDR3 is CASSATEEYGYTF. DNA for the CDR3: TGTGCCAGCAGCGCTACGGAGGAGTATGGCTACACCTTC.

The rearrangement joins TRBV9 to TRBJ1-1, with a weak D call TRBD1 (6 bases). Trimming took 3 bases from V and 4 from J, leaving 25 bases between them. Germline V gives CDR1 SGDLS, CDR2 YYNGEE. This CDR3 is 18 amino acids long. The CDR3 loop is CASSAHLNIGGFGTEAFF. The CDR3 DNA reads TGTGCCAGCAGCGCCCACCTAAACATAGGGGGATTCGGCACTGAAGCTTTCTTT.

The chain couples TRBV27 to TRBJ1-1; D remains unclear. Looked up from germline, CDR1 is MNHEY and CDR2 is SMNVEV (reference sequence). This CDR3 has 13 residues. Deletions cut 3 bases from V and 1 base from J, with 6 bases between. The CDR3 nucleotides read TGTGCCAGCAGTTTTAACACGAACACTGAAGCTTTCTTT. Residues: CASSFNTNTEAFF.

The J gene is TRBJ1-2, the V gene TRBV4-3, with TRBD1 matching 10 bases. Germline CDR1 is LGHNA and CDR2 is YSLEER. V was clipped by 4 bases and J by 5 bases; unmatched bases: 7. The CDR3 covers 15 residues. CDR3 sequence (DNA): TGCGCCAGCAGCCCATTACCGGGACAGGGGTATGGCTACACCTTC. Translated: CASSPLPGQGYGYTF.

This chain connects TRBV6-1 to TRBJ2-3; 10 positions match TRBD1. Germline CDR1 is MNHNS and CDR2 is SASEGT. CDR3 size: 15 residues. Germline trimming cut 7 bases from V and 6 bases from J; bases unmatched to any gene: 10. The CDR3 loop reads CASIFARDRGDTQYF. DNA of the CDR3: TGTGCCAGCATTTTTGCCCGGGACAGGGGTGATACGCAGTATTTT.

The chain is built from TRBV4-1 and TRBJ2-2, with D tentatively TRBD2 (6 bases). Trimming took off 4 bases at V and 6 bases at J, with 15 bases between the two ends. Germline V gene lookup returns CDR1 MGHRA and CDR2 YSYEKL. CDR3 length equals 15 residues. CDR3 residues: CASSPRGRYAGELFF. The CDR3 nucleotides are TGCGCCAGCAGCCCACGAGGGAGGTATGCCGGGGAGCTGTTTTTT.

This sequence joins TRBV7-2 and TRBJ1-5; D not resolved. Trimming took 1 base from V and 3 from J, leaving 10 bases between them. Germline assignment: CDR1 SGHTA and CDR2 FQGNSA. The CDR3 extends over 15 amino acids. The CDR3 DNA reads as TGTGCCAGCAGCTTAGATAACAGACCCAATCAGCCCCAGCATTTT. Its protein product is CASSLDNRPNQPQHF.

The gene calls are TRBV30 and TRBJ1-3; the match to TRBD1 covers 10 bases. This CDR3 contains 14 residues. Germline V gene sequence: CDR1 GTSNPN, CDR2 SVGIG (reference sequence). With V trimmed by 6 bases and J by 5 bases, 7 bases remained unmatched. CDR3 nucleotides: TGTGCCTGCACCATGGACAGGGGGAGAAACACCATATATTTT. It codes for CACTMDRGRNTIYF.